One and the same sample provided the 32 T cell receptor beta chains below, sequenced in a study of glioma-infiltrating T cells after dendritic cell vaccination. Sequencing used immunoSEQ multiplex PCR; TCRdb keeps in-frame clones, though not all of them. In the table there are around 90,000 clones, approximately 80% of which are singletons. Source: blood, taken before dendritic cell vaccination. Source of these receptors: a human donor with glioblastoma.

The chain joins TRBV30 to TRBJ1-2; TRBD1 matches at 9 bases. Germline V gene lookup returns CDR1 GTSNPN and CDR2 SVGIG (reference sequence). This CDR3 is built from 14 residues. After removal of 0 bases from V and 6 bases from J, the junction contained 5 bases not matched to a gene. The DNA of the CDR3 is TGTGCCTGGAGTGTAAACAGGGGGCTTGATGGCTACACCTTC. Its protein product is CAWSVNRGLDGYTF. The whole variable domain, remainder taken from reference TRBV30 and TRBJ1-2, is SQTIHQWPATLVQPVGSPLSLECTVEGTSNPNLYWYRQAAGRGLQLLFYSVGIGQISSEVPQNLSASRPQDRQFILSSKKLLLSDSGFYLCAWSVNRGLDGYTFGSGTRLTVV.

This clone showed up just a few times. The CDR3 bases are TGTGCCAGCAGCTTTAATACAGGGTCAGGAAACACCATATATTTT. This translates into CASSFNTGSGNTIYF. The rearrangement joins TRBV7-6 to TRBJ1-3; D might be TRBD1 (6 bases). CDR1 is SGHVS, CDR2 FNYEAQ, per germline. This CDR3 has 15 amino acids. The V end was cut by 3 bases, the J end by 4 bases, with 13 bases between. The variable domain in full, with the rest retrieved from reference TRBV7-6 and TRBJ1-3, is GAGVSQSPRYKVTKRGQDVALRCDPISGHVSLYWYRQALGQGPEFLTYFNYEAQQDKSGLPNDRFSAERPEGSISTLTIQRTEQRDSAMYRCASSFNTGSGNTIYFGEGSWLTVV.

In DNA, the CDR3 is TGTGCCAGTAGTATAGACAGGGCCGGGGAGCTGTTTTTT. It codes for CASSIDRAGELFF. The rearrangement links TRBV19 to TRBJ2-2; perhaps TRBD1 as D (5 bases). The CDR3 covers 13 residues. Germline V gene lookup returns CDR1 LNHDA and CDR2 SQIVND (reference sequence). The V gene lost 0 bases and the J gene lost 6 bases, with 5 bases spanning the gap.

The chain carries TRBV19 and TRBJ1-1, with D maybe TRBD1 (6 bases). Germline V CDR1 and CDR2: LNHDA, SQIVND (reference sequence). The CDR3 loop spans 14 amino acids. The V end was cut by 7 bases, the J end by 1 base, with 13 bases between. CDR3: CASTKRQENTEAFF. CDR3 coding DNA: TGTGCCAGTACAAAGAGACAGGAGAACACTGAAGCTTTCTTT.

The chain employs TRBV5-6 and TRBJ2-5, with D possibly being TRBD2 (6 bases). Germline V CDR1 and CDR2: SGHDT, YYEEEE. Trimming shortened V by 2 bases and J by 7 bases, and 15 bases separated the two germline ends. The CDR3 is 14 residues long. The DNA of the CDR3 is TGTGCCAGCAGCTTCCCCGGGGGTCCGGTGACCCAGTACTTC. It yields the protein CASSFPGGPVTQYF.

The rearrangement uses TRBV4-1 and TRBJ2-2, with 8 bases fitting TRBD2. The CDR3 is made up of 17 amino acids. V shed 0 bases, J shed 2 bases, and the junction held 5 bases outside the gene matches. Germline lookup yields CDR1 MGHRA and CDR2 YSYEKL. DNA of the CDR3: TGCGCCAGCAGCCAAGAGAGGCTAGCGGGTAACACCGGGGAGCTGTTTTTT. It is translated as CASSQERLAGNTGELFF.

The CDR3 spells CASSLGGPGGNTIYF. The CDR3 DNA is TGTGCCAGCAGCTTAGGGGGGCCCGGCGGAAACACCATATATTTT. V usage is TRBV7-9 and J usage is TRBJ1-3, with a possible D match to TRBD1 (6 bases). CDR3 size: 15 residues. The V end lost 1 base, the J end lost 4 bases, and 11 bases lay between the germline ends. Looked up from germline, CDR1 is SEHNR and CDR2 is FQNEAQ (reference sequence).

This clone was picked up a small number of times. J is TRBJ1-5 and V is TRBV5-1; a possible D gene is TRBD1 (5 bases). CDR3 length equals 15 residues. Germline assignment: CDR1 SGHRS and CDR2 YFSETQ. V lost 2 bases, J lost 0 bases, and 9 bases lay in between. As DNA, the CDR3 is TGCGCCAGCAGCTTAGACAGCAATAGCAATCAGCCCCAGCATTTT. The encoded protein is CASSLDSNSNQPQHF.

CDR3 sequence (DNA): TGTGCCAGCTCACCATCGAGTCACACTGAAGCTTTCTTT. This encodes CASSPSSHTEAFF. J is TRBJ1-1 and V is TRBV18, with D uncertain. The CDR3 length is 13 residues. Trimming left V 2 bases short and J 3 bases short, with 7 bases between. Germline values: CDR1 KGHSH, CDR2 LQKENI.

The chain carries TRBV30 and TRBJ1-3; D unclear. The CDR3 runs to 14 residues. Germline V lookup: CDR1 GTSNPN, CDR2 SVGIG (reference sequence). V was clipped by 4 bases and J by 0 bases, with 10 bases between them. As DNA, the CDR3 is TGTGCCTGGAACAGAGCCGGCTCTGGAAACACCATATATTTT. Encoded protein: CAWNRAGSGNTIYF.

This rearrangement joins TRBV30 to TRBJ2-3; TRBD1 matches 7 bases. The V gene's germline CDR1 is GTSNPN and CDR2 SVGIG (reference sequence). J was trimmed by 3 bases and V by 6 bases; bases with no gene match: 6. There are 13 residues in the CDR3. The CDR3 DNA sequence: TGTGCCTGCCGGACAGGCGGAACAGATACGCAGTATTTT. Amino acids: CACRTGGTDTQYF.

V and J are TRBV7-2 and TRBJ1-2; D may be TRBD1 (6 bases). From germline, CDR1 is SGHTA and CDR2 FQGNSA. This CDR3 comprises 14 residues. V was cut by 3 bases and J by 8 bases, with 16 bases left in between. The CDR3 DNA sequence: TGTGCCAGCAGCTTGGGCAGGGGCCTAGAGGGCTACACCTTC. It translates to CASSLGRGLEGYTF. The variable domain in full, with the rest retrieved from reference TRBV7-2 and TRBJ1-2, is GAGVSQSPSNKVTEKGKDVELRCDPISGHTALYWYRQSLGQGLEFLIYFQGNSAPDKSGLPSDRFSAERTGGSVSTLTIQRTQQEDSAVYLCASSLGRGLEGYTFGSGTRLTVV.

This clone appeared once. The V and J genes are TRBV19 and TRBJ1-1; perhaps TRBD1 as D (6 bases). Per the germline V gene, CDR1 is LNHDA and CDR2 is SQIVND (reference sequence). Trimming stripped 7 bases from V and 11 bases from J, with 20 bases between. The CDR3 runs to 13 residues. CDR3 DNA: TGTGCCAGTACCGACGAGGCAGGGGCAGCGGCTTTCTTT. This encodes CASTDEAGAAAFF.

The CDR3 DNA sequence: TGTGCCAGCAGTTCCCCCGACAGGGGTTATGGCGAGCAGTACTTC. Protein product: CASSSPDRGYGEQYF. The chain links TRBV27 to TRBJ2-7, with 8 bases lining up with TRBD1. Looked up from germline, CDR1 is MNHEY and CDR2 is SMNVEV (reference sequence). The length of the CDR3 is 15 residues. With 4 bases clipped from V and 6 bases from J, the junction kept 11 bases outside the gene matches.

This sequence joins TRBV7-9 and TRBJ1-2, with 7 nucleotides matching TRBD1. CDR3 length equals 15 residues. V lost 5 bases and J lost 7; bases outside the gene matches: 13. From germline, CDR1 is SEHNR and CDR2 FQNEAQ (reference sequence). The CDR3 DNA reads TGTGCCAGCAGCGCATCCGGGACAGAAATAGGTGGCTACACCTTC. Its translation is CASSASGTEIGGYTF.

The chain employs TRBV28 and TRBJ2-7; D possibly corresponds to TRBD2 (6 bases). Germline V gives CDR1 MDHEN, CDR2 SYDVKM. The CDR3 totals 16 residues. V shed 6 bases and J shed 2 bases, with 20 bases lying between them. CDR3 bases: TGTGCCAGCAGACCTAAACCGGGGGTTTTTGCCTACGAGCAGTACTTC. Its protein is CASRPKPGVFAYEQYF. Full variable domain (missing parts from reference TRBV28 and TRBJ2-7): DVKVTQSSRYLVKRTGEKVFLECVQDMDHENMFWYRQDPGLGLRLIYFSYDVKMKEKGDIPEGYSVSREKKERFSLILESASTNQTSMYLCASRPKPGVFAYEQYFGPGTRLTVT.

This chain connects TRBV21-1 to TRBJ2-1; whether TRBD2, the table's D call, matches the DNA was not checked. TRBV21-1 is a documented pseudogene. The CDR3 totals 15 residues. CDR3 loop: CASSKASGSSYEQFF. The CDR3, as DNA: TGTGCCAGCAGCAAAGCTAGCGGGAGTTCGTATGAGCAGTTCTTC.

The chain has TRBV7-9 and TRBJ2-7; tentative D call: TRBD1 (6 bases). The ends were cut back, 4 bases at V and 0 bases at J, with 10 bases in the middle. The CDR3 has 14 residues. Per the germline V gene, CDR1 is SEHNR and CDR2 is FQNEAQ (reference sequence). The CDR3 nucleotides read TGTGCCAGCAGCTCCGGGACATACTCCTACGAGCAGTACTTC. Translating gives CASSSGTYSYEQYF.

This sequence joins TRBV15 and TRBJ2-2; the D gene is possibly TRBD1 (7 bases). The length of the CDR3 is 18 residues. The germline V gene has CDR1 LNHNV and CDR2 YYDKDF (reference sequence). Trimming removed 0 bases at V and 2 bases at J, with 16 bases between. CDR3 nucleotides: TGTGCCACCAGCAGAGACCTGCAGGGGGGCGGTAACACCGGGGAGCTGTTTTTT. Translation: CATSRDLQGGGNTGELFF.

This rearrangement joins TRBV27 to TRBJ2-3; 8 nucleotides match TRBD1. This CDR3 has 14 amino acids. Germline values: CDR1 MNHEY, CDR2 SMNVEV (reference sequence). With V trimmed by 6 bases and J by 0 bases, 2 bases remained unmatched. CDR3 amino acids: CASSWTGSTDTQYF. In DNA form, the CDR3 reads TGTGCCAGCAGCTGGACAGGGAGCACAGATACGCAGTATTTT.

The chain combines TRBV7-8 with TRBJ1-6; 7 bases are shared with TRBD1. Germline assignment: CDR1 SGHVS and CDR2 FQNEAQ. This CDR3 is 13 amino acids long. Germline trimming cut 4 bases from V and 10 bases from J; bases unmatched to any gene: 4. CDR3 DNA sequence: TGTGCCAGCAGCTCCACAGGGGTATCACCCCTCCACTTT. Translation gives CASSSTGVSPLHF.

The V call is TRBV30, the J call TRBJ2-1; 12 bases fit TRBD2. The CDR3 consists of 15 residues. Germline V gives CDR1 GTSNPN, CDR2 SVGIG (reference sequence). V gave up 2 bases and J gave up 5 bases; unmatched junction bases: 4. The CDR3 DNA sequence: TGTGCCTGGAGTTTACTAGCGGGGGGCGACAATGAGCAGTTCTTC. Protein: CAWSLLAGGDNEQFF.

The CDR3 here is CSVERLAYNEQFF. DNA for the CDR3: TGCAGCGTTGAAAGACTAGCATACAATGAGCAGTTCTTC. The chain combines TRBV29-1 with TRBJ2-1; 7 bases map to TRBD2. Germline V gene lookup returns CDR1 SQVTM and CDR2 ANQGSEA. CDR3 length: 13 amino acids. Trimming cost V 2 bases and J 4 bases; bases outside gene matches: 2.

The rearrangement joins TRBV15 to TRBJ2-1; 8 bases are a match to TRBD2. The V segment lost 0 bases and the J segment 4 bases; nucleotides outside the gene matches: 5. The CDR3 sequence is 16 residues long. From germline, CDR1 is LNHNV and CDR2 YYDKDF (reference sequence). As DNA, the CDR3 is TGTGCCACCAGCAGAGACCGAGCGGGAGCGTACAATGAGCAGTTCTTC. This encodes CATSRDRAGAYNEQFF.

This clone was picked up one time. This chain uses TRBV30 with TRBJ1-1, with D unresolved. Germline CDR1 reads GTSNPN; CDR2 reads SVGIG (reference sequence). This CDR3 region has 13 residues. V was clipped by 7 bases and J by 4 bases, with 16 bases between them. CDR3 sequence: CASMRGPGTEAFF. CDR3 bases: TGTGCCTCCATGCGGGGTCCGGGCACTGAAGCTTTCTTT.

The chain carries TRBV21-1 and TRBJ2-7; the table's D gene call, TRBD1, was not cross checked with the DNA. TRBV21-1 is reported as a pseudogene. This CDR3 is built from 13 residues. For the CDR3, the DNA is TGTGCCAGTCTCTTTGGTGGGGCGGTCGAGCAGTACTTC. It is translated as CASLFGGAVEQYF.

The V gene is TRBV29-1, the J gene TRBJ2-3, with 9 positions matching TRBD2. The germline V gene encodes CDR1 SQVTM and CDR2 ANQGSEA. This CDR3 spans 14 amino acids. V lost 8 bases to trimming and J lost 10 bases; unmatched junction nucleotides: 16. CDR3 amino acids: CSLYGAGAGGAQYF. The CDR3 nucleotides read TGCAGCCTATATGGAGCGGGGGCGGGAGGGGCGCAGTATTTT.

V and J are TRBV11-2 and TRBJ1-1; D remains unclear. V was clipped by 1 base and J by 1 base, with 4 bases between them. CDR3 length: 13 amino acids. Germline CDR1 and CDR2: SGHAT and FQNNGV. The CDR3 DNA follows: TGTGCCAGCAGCTTAGCCGGGAACACTGAAGCTTTCTTT. It translates to CASSLAGNTEAFF.

The chain employs TRBV27 and TRBJ1-5, with TRBD1 as a possible D gene (5 bases). The germline V gene encodes CDR1 MNHEY and CDR2 SMNVEV (reference sequence). The CDR3 is 14 residues long. Trimming pared 6 bases from V and 0 bases from J, leaving 9 bases between. This CDR3 reads CASREGFSNQPQHF. The CDR3 bases are TGTGCCAGCAGGGAGGGGTTTAGCAATCAGCCCCAGCATTTT.

The chain recombines TRBV28 with TRBJ2-7, with 10 bases fitting TRBD1. Trimming removed 9 bases from V and 5 bases from J; junction bases left unmatched: 10. CDR1 MDHEN and CDR2 SYDVKM come from the germline V gene. The CDR3 spans 14 residues. CDR3 in DNA: TGTGCCAGTTTTCCCGGGACAGGGGTCAACGAGCAGTACTTC. Translating gives CASFPGTGVNEQYF.

This clone was counted a few times. V gene TRBV28 combines with J gene TRBJ1-5, with TRBD1 matching over 7 bases. The germline V gene has CDR1 MDHEN and CDR2 SYDVKM. Trimming removed 5 bases from V and 4 bases from J; junction bases left unmatched: 8. The CDR3 sequence is 15 residues long. The CDR3: CASSPHVQGNQPQHF. Written as DNA, the CDR3 is TGTGCCAGCAGTCCACACGTACAGGGGAATCAGCCCCAGCATTTT.

The chain couples TRBV19 to TRBJ2-1; 8 bases map to TRBD2. Germline-derived CDR1 and CDR2 are LNHDA and SQIVND (reference sequence). This CDR3 is built from 18 residues. V was pared by 3 bases and J by 3 bases, with 13 bases of the junction left unmatched. This CDR3 reads CASSIPRPGLVYYNEQFF. Here the CDR3 DNA reads TGTGCCAGTAGTATCCCTCGACCGGGACTAGTTTACTACAATGAGCAGTTCTTC. Using reference TRBV19 and TRBJ2-1 for the parts outside the CDR3, the full variable domain is DGGITQSPKYLFRKEGQNVTLSCEQNLNHDAMYWYRQDPGQGLRLIYYSQIVNDFQKGDIAEGYSVSREKKESFPLTVTSAQKNPTAFYLCASSIPRPGLVYYNEQFFGPGTRLTVL.